The 28 T cell receptor beta chains listed next were all sequenced from one sample in a study of blood T cell repertoires in COVID-19. Produced via immunoSEQ multiplex PCR; TCRdb's table is partial and in-frame only. The sample records 250,000 to 350,000 clones, roughly nine tenths being singletons. Sequencing was performed on peripheral blood. The receptors come from a woman under 40 with COVID-19, enrolled during active disease.

The V call is TRBV3-1 (or the pseudogene TRBV3-2), the J call TRBJ2-1; 7 bases fit TRBD2. After removal of 2 bases from V and 3 bases from J, the junction contained 4 bases not matched to a gene. The germline V gene encodes CDR1 LGHDT and CDR2 YNNKEL (reference sequence). This CDR3 is 15 amino acids long. CDR3 protein: CASSQPSGDYNEQFF. In nucleotides, the CDR3 is TGTGCCAGCAGCCAACCTAGCGGAGACTACAATGAGCAGTTCTTC.

J is TRBJ2-1 and V is TRBV7-9; 7 bases line up with TRBD2. Germline V gene sequence: CDR1 SEHNR, CDR2 FQNEAQ (reference sequence). The CDR3 loop spans 15 amino acids. Trimming at V came to 4 bases and at J to 6 bases, leaving 9 bases not matched to a gene. The CDR3 DNA is TGTGCCAGCAGCTCTTGGGCGGGAGTGGTCAATGAGCAGTTCTTC. Protein product: CASSSWAGVVNEQFF. The full variable domain, rest sourced from reference TRBV7-9 and TRBJ2-1, is DTGVSQNPRHKITKRGQNVTFRCDPISEHNRLYWYRQTLGQGPEFLTYFQNEAQLEKSRLLSDRFSAERPKGSFSTLEIQRTEQGDSAMYLCASSSWAGVVNEQFFGPGTRLTVL.

This chain connects TRBV19 to TRBJ1-2; the match to TRBD1 covers 8 bases. The J segment lost 1 base and the V segment lost 6 bases, leaving 7 bases of the junction unmatched. This CDR3 has 15 residues. The germline V gene has CDR1 LNHDA and CDR2 SQIVND (reference sequence). CDR3 nucleotides: TGTGCCAGTAGCCGCCCTGGACAGGGTAACTATGGCTACACCTTC. It yields the protein CASSRPGQGNYGYTF.

The chain uses TRBV30 and TRBJ2-5; 8 bases are a match to TRBD2. After removal of 2 bases from V and 4 bases from J, the junction contained 9 bases not matched to a gene. Germline V gene data show CDR1 as GTSNPN and CDR2 as SVGIG (reference sequence). The CDR3 runs to 15 residues. CDR3 in DNA: TGTGCCTGGAGTCCGGGAGGGCCTTCTGTAGAGACCCAGTACTTC. Its protein is CAWSPGGPSVETQYF.

The rearrangement joins TRBV19 to TRBJ2-3; D is perhaps TRBD2 (6 bases). CDR1 and CDR2 (germline): LNHDA, SQIVND (reference sequence). The length of the CDR3 is 15 residues. Trimming cost V 7 bases and J 2 bases, with 16 bases left between them. The CDR3 region has the DNA TGTGCCAGTATCGCTCAAGCGGGCCACACAGATACGCAGTATTTT. Translating gives CASIAQAGHTDTQYF.

CDR3 coding DNA: TGTGCCAGCAGCCCCGGTTCCGGGAGAGGCGATCAGCCCCAGCATTTT. Encoded protein: CASSPGSGRGDQPQHF. This chain links TRBV5-8 with TRBJ1-5; D is uncertain. V was clipped by 4 bases and J by 5 bases, with 19 bases between them. Germline CDR1 and CDR2: SGHTS and YDEGEE. The CDR3 contains 16 residues.

V and J are TRBV5-1 and TRBJ2-7; 8 nucleotides line up with TRBD2. CDR3 size: 19 residues. V dropped 2 bases and J dropped 2; count of bases not matched to a gene: 18. CDR1 is SGHRS and CDR2 is YFSETQ in the germline V gene. CDR3 bases: TGCGCCAGCAGCTTTGCCTACACGGGACTAGGTAGTTTCGCCTACGAGCAGTACTTC. Residues: CASSFAYTGLGSFAYEQYF.

CDR3 residues: CASSRGPGGNEQFF. CDR3 DNA: TGCGCCAGCAGCCGAGGACCGGGAGGCAATGAGCAGTTCTTC. The chain employs TRBV4-1 and TRBJ2-1; 7 bases are shared with TRBD2. Germline-derived CDR1 and CDR2 are MGHRA and YSYEKL. The CDR3 runs to 14 residues. V was clipped by 4 bases and J by 6 bases; unmatched bases: 6.

The CDR3 loop reads CASSKTGTPGNTIYF. CDR3 nucleotide sequence: TGTGCCAGTAGTAAGACGGGAACCCCTGGAAACACCATATATTTT. The chain recombines TRBV19 with TRBJ1-3, with no clear D. Per the germline V gene, CDR1 is LNHDA and CDR2 is SQIVND (reference sequence). The V and J ends lost 4 bases and 2 bases respectively, with 12 bases between them. The CDR3 is 15 amino acids.

The rearrangement links TRBV3-1 (or the pseudogene TRBV3-2) to TRBJ1-1; D is ambiguous. The CDR3 has 15 residues. Looked up from germline, CDR1 is LGHDT and CDR2 is YNNKEL (reference sequence). The V and J ends lost 3 bases and 1 base respectively, with 12 bases between them. CDR3 sequence reads: CASSHGTGSNTEAFF. DNA for the CDR3: TGTGCCAGCAGCCACGGCACGGGGTCGAACACTGAAGCTTTCTTT.

V usage is TRBV7-8 and J usage is TRBJ2-5; D unresolved. Trimming took 4 bases from V and 0 from J, leaving 6 bases between them. The CDR3 runs 13 residues. Germline loops: CDR1 SGHVS, CDR2 FQNEAQ. CDR3 protein: CASSYGYQETQYF. The DNA of the CDR3 is TGTGCCAGCAGCTATGGCTACCAAGAGACCCAGTACTTC.

This clone was picked up one time. The V and J genes are TRBV5-1 and TRBJ1-2; TRBD1 might be the D (5 bases). The V and J ends lost 3 bases and 6 bases respectively, with 9 bases between them. The CDR3 has 12 amino acids. Germline-derived CDR1 and CDR2 are SGHRS and YFSETQ. CDR3 DNA: TGCGCCAGCAGCTACTCAGGGAATGGCTACACCTTC. Amino acids: CASSYSGNGYTF.

V usage is TRBV10-3 and J usage is TRBJ2-2; 14 bases map to TRBD2. The trim removed 7 bases at V and 5 bases at J, leaving 6 bases unmatched. This CDR3 has 16 residues. The V gene's germline CDR1 is ENHRY and CDR2 SYGVKD. The CDR3 DNA is TGTGCCATCAAAGACGGGACTAGCGGGAGTACCGGGGAGCTGTTTTTT. It codes for CAIKDGTSGSTGELFF.

This chain connects TRBV3-1 (or the pseudogene TRBV3-2) to TRBJ2-7; 11 nucleotides match TRBD2. The trim removed 4 bases at V and 3 bases at J, leaving 5 bases unmatched. CDR3 length: 15 amino acids. CDR1 and CDR2 (germline): LGHDT, YNNKEL (reference sequence). This CDR3 is CASSPTSGRIYEQYF. The CDR3 DNA reads TGTGCCAGCAGCCCAACTAGCGGGAGAATCTACGAGCAGTACTTC.

The rearrangement links TRBV10-3 to TRBJ1-6, with 8 bases lining up with TRBD1. Per germline, CDR1 ENHRY and CDR2 SYGVKD. Losses at the gene ends were 3 bases for V and 8 bases for J; bases not matched to a gene: 6. The CDR3 spans 15 residues. CDR3 DNA: TGTGCCATCAGTGAAAGACAGGGGCAGGATTCACCCCTCCACTTT. Encoded protein: CAISERQGQDSPLHF.

The V and J genes are TRBV24-1 and TRBJ1-6; D remains ambiguous. V was pared by 8 bases and J by 7 bases, with 11 bases between. Germline assignment: CDR1 KGHDR and CDR2 SFDVKD. This CDR3 has 13 residues. The CDR3 reads CATTTGLNSPLHF. The CDR3 DNA follows: TGTGCCACCACGACGGGATTAAATTCACCCCTCCACTTT.

This chain uses TRBV11-3 with TRBJ2-7, with TRBD2 matching over 7 bases. The CDR3 is 14 amino acids. Germline V CDR1 and CDR2: SGHNT, YENEEA. The V segment lost 1 base and the J segment 3 bases; nucleotides outside the gene matches: 3. The CDR3 DNA reads as TGTGCCAGCAGCTTAGCAAGCGGGGACTACGAGCAGTACTTC. It specifies CASSLASGDYEQYF.

This clone showed up just a few times. V usage is TRBV7-2 and J usage is TRBJ1-6; D not resolved. Germline loops: CDR1 SGHTA, CDR2 FQGNSA. Trimming pared 5 bases from V and 0 bases from J, leaving 8 bases between. CDR3 size: 15 residues. For the CDR3, the DNA is TGTGCCAGCAGCCGCGATAGCTCCTATAATTCACCCCTCCACTTT. It is translated as CASSRDSSYNSPLHF. The full variable domain, in which reference TRBV7-2 and TRBJ1-6 provide the parts outside the CDR3, is GAGVSQSPSNKVTEKGKDVELRCDPISGHTALYWYRQSLGQGLEFLIYFQGNSAPDKSGLPSDRFSAERTGGSVSTLTIQRTQQEDSAVYLCASSRDSSYNSPLHFGNGTRLTVT.

The V call is TRBV7-2, the J call TRBJ2-7; D may be TRBD2 (6 bases). CDR1 SGHTA and CDR2 FQGNSA come from the germline V gene. The V gene lost 2 bases and the J gene lost 3 bases, with 14 bases spanning the gap. This CDR3 region has 15 residues. In DNA form, the CDR3 reads TGTGCCAGCAGCTTAAACGGCGGGACCCTCTACGAGCAGTACTTC. Translating it yields CASSLNGGTLYEQYF.

V is TRBV2 and J is TRBJ2-7; D remains unclear. Trimming took off 5 bases at V and 2 bases at J, with 13 bases between the two ends. The CDR3 consists of 14 residues. Germline values: CDR1 SNHLY, CDR2 FYNNEI. As DNA, the CDR3 is TGTGCCAGCAGTCCGTCGTCCGTAGCCTACGAGCAGTACTTC. Its protein is CASSPSSVAYEQYF. The variable domain in full, completed from reference TRBV2 and TRBJ2-7, reads EPEVTQTPSHQVTQMGQEVILRCVPISNHLYFYWYRQILGQKVEFLVSFYNNEISEKSEIFDDQFSVERPDGSNFTLKIRSTKLEDSAMYFCASSPSSVAYEQYFGPGTRLTVT.

The V and J genes are TRBV19 and TRBJ1-1; no clear D. V was trimmed by 1 base and J by 3 bases, leaving 15 bases between them. This CDR3 spans 16 amino acids. The germline V gene has CDR1 LNHDA and CDR2 SQIVND (reference sequence). CDR3 bases: TGTGCCAGTAGTATAGGGGGAGGAGGCAGTTACACTGAAGCTTTCTTT. It codes for CASSIGGGGSYTEAFF.

V gene TRBV5-1 combines with J gene TRBJ2-1; a weak D match, TRBD2 (6 bases). The CDR3 contains 14 residues. Germline CDR1 reads SGHRS; CDR2 reads YFSETQ. V was shortened by 5 bases and J by 6 bases, with 15 bases between the two germline ends. The CDR3 loop is CASSTGEISNEQFF. In DNA form, the CDR3 reads TGCGCCAGCAGTACGGGAGAGATAAGCAATGAGCAGTTCTTC.

The genes are TRBV10-3 and TRBJ2-2, with TRBD2 matching over 11 bases. In germline, CDR1 is ENHRY, CDR2 SYGVKD. There are 19 residues in the CDR3. J gave up 0 bases and V 3 bases, and 9 bases lay outside the gene matches. The CDR3 sequence is CAISDVPTSGRTNTGELFF. As DNA, the CDR3 is TGTGCCATCAGTGATGTGCCCACTAGCGGGAGAACGAACACCGGGGAGCTGTTTTTT.

This clone has a single count. This chain uses TRBV7-6 with TRBJ2-1; 13 positions match TRBD2. The CDR3 spans 17 residues. Looked up from germline, CDR1 is SGHVS and CDR2 is FNYEAQ. V was pared by 5 bases and J by 4 bases, with 8 bases of the junction left unmatched. CDR3 sequence reads: CASSQRTSGSEYNEQFF. The CDR3 region has the DNA TGTGCCAGCAGCCAAAGGACTAGCGGGAGCGAATACAATGAGCAGTTCTTC.

The chain couples TRBV6-6 to TRBJ1-5; 7 bases line up with TRBD1. This CDR3 spans 15 amino acids. Losses at the gene ends were 2 bases for V and 5 bases for J; bases not matched to a gene: 6. Per germline, CDR1 MNHNY and CDR2 SVGAGI (reference sequence). CDR3 protein: CASSYRGQGYQPQHF. Written as DNA, the CDR3 is TGTGCCAGCAGTTACAGGGGGCAAGGGTATCAGCCCCAGCATTTT.

The J gene is TRBJ2-7, the V gene TRBV27, with TRBD1 matching 7 bases. The CDR3 contains 14 residues. Germline V gives CDR1 MNHEY, CDR2 SMNVEV (reference sequence). The junction had 5 bases not matched to a gene; V was cut back by 4 bases and J by 2 bases. CDR3 in amino acids: CASSSARGPYEQYF. The CDR3 nucleotides are TGTGCCAGCAGTTCAGCGAGGGGGCCCTACGAGCAGTACTTC.

This sequence joins TRBV28 and TRBJ2-3; 12 nucleotides match TRBD2. V was pared by 6 bases and J by 12 bases, with 7 bases of the junction left unmatched. The CDR3 totals 13 residues. The germline gives CDR1 MDHEN, CDR2 SYDVKM. CDR3 DNA sequence: TGTGCCAGCAGCCTGACTAGCGGGAGACCACAGTATTTT. It encodes CASSLTSGRPQYF. Complete variable domain (other parts from reference TRBV28 and TRBJ2-3): DVKVTQSSRYLVKRTGEKVFLECVQDMDHENMFWYRQDPGLGLRLIYFSYDVKMKEKGDIPEGYSVSREKKERFSLILESASTNQTSMYLCASSLTSGRPQYFGPGTRLTVL.

This chain connects TRBV11-2 to TRBJ2-7, with TRBD1 as a possible D gene (6 bases). Germline lookup yields CDR1 SGHAT and CDR2 FQNNGV. The CDR3 runs to 14 residues. Trimming pared 0 bases from V and 4 bases from J, leaving 10 bases between. The CDR3 sequence is CASSLEQGPYEQYF. Written as DNA, the CDR3 is TGTGCCAGCAGCTTAGAGCAGGGGCCGTACGAGCAGTACTTC.